This T cell receptor (beta chain) comes out of a study of blood T cells in healthy people across ages. Germline CDR1 DFQATT, CDR2 SNEGSKA (reference sequence). The germline V and J ends were trimmed by 5 bases and 4 bases, with 15 bases remaining between them. This CDR3 is built from 14 residues. PCR was performed a second time for roughly 7 to 12 cycles using a sample-barcoded 5' primer and a J-beta primer mix. A template-switch adaptor that had 12 random nucleotides put a tag on each cDNA molecule. TCRdb reprocessed the 5' RACE reads with MiXCR, giving one entry per CDR3 protein. Of hundreds of thousands of distinct CDR3 sequences in the sample, roughly 34% were seen once. Researchers report isolating at least 6.5 million PBMCs per sample. Study results and limitations: PBMCs that were unsorted prevented a conclusive naive versus antigen-experienced comparison.

As concerns this clonotype: Its target is unknown.

This sequence joins TRBV20-1 and TRBJ1-5, with D hard to call. Material for sequencing was blood. The clonotype originates from a man aged 18 to 35 in good health. CDR3 bases: TGCAGTGCTGGAGGGTTTGCCGAGAATCAGCCCCAGCATTTT. Protein product: CSAGGFAENQPQHF.